This entry describes one T cell receptor beta chain. These data belong to a study of blood T cell repertoires in COVID-19. For the study at large: Both acute and convalescent COVID-19 samples were obtained from the United States, Italy and Spain. PBMCs, B-cell-depleted T cells, or T cells were the source of the cDNA or gDNA that made up the material.

CDR1 LGHNA and CDR2 YSLEER come from the germline V gene. Trimming took 0 bases from V and 13 from J, leaving 10 bases between them. This CDR3 spans 12 amino acids. The assay was immunoSEQ multiplex PCR, and TCRdb's table has in-frame clones only and misses some. The sample yields 120,000 or so clones, over 70% seen once. The sample was peripheral blood. This sequence originates from a man between 70 and 80 years old with acute or convalescent COVID-19. This chain uses TRBV4-3 with TRBJ2-1, with TRBD1 as a possible D gene (5 bases). The CDR3 DNA follows: TGCGCCAGCAGCCAAGATCAGGGTAGTCAGTTCTTC. Residues: CASSQDQGSQFF.